A selection of T cell receptor beta chains follows, all from one sample in a study of Ad26.COV2.S vaccination and SARS-CoV-2 variants. Sequenced by immunoSEQ multiplex PCR; TCRdb stores in-frame clones only, minus some. This table holds fewer than 400,000 clones, around four fifths found once. The sample was peripheral blood, taken in a trial of Ad26.COV2.S vaccine versus placebo. These receptors came from a person between 18 and 60 years old who received the Ad26.COV2.S COVID-19 vaccine or a placebo. CDR3s include the opening cysteine and the closing phenylalanine or tryptophan. The order of the fields is clone size, J gene, D gene, V gene, CDR3 protein, CDR3 DNA. The D gene is left open where the match is weak. A clone size is listed for some rows: how often the clone was seen (once, few, many), or a class if it is expanded.

. TRBJ1-4 TRBD1 TRBV2 CARSRDRAEKLFF TGTGCCAGATCCCGGGACAGGGCTGAAAAACTGTTTTTT
. TRBJ2-7 . TRBV5-1 CASSASQGNVGEQYF TGCGCCAGCAGCGCCTCACAGGGTAATGTGGGCGAGCAGTACTTC
. TRBJ1-2 TRBD1 TRBV29-1 CSVPGTGIGYTF TGCAGCGTACCCGGGACAGGGATCGGCTACACCTTC
. TRBJ1-3 . TRBV4-1 CASSPSASGNTIYF TGCGCCAGCAGCCCGTCCGCCTCTGGAAACACCATATATTTT
. TRBJ2-3 . TRBV5-1 CASSLVAGTDTQYF TGCGCCAGCAGCTTGGTGGCAGGCACAGATACGCAGTATTTT
. TRBJ2-1 TRBD1 TRBV11-3 CASSRLGQDPYNEQFF TGTGCCAGCAGCCGCCTCGGACAGGACCCTTACAATGAGCAGTTCTTC
. TRBJ2-5 TRBD1 TRBV9 CASSVRQGRETQYF TGTGCCAGCAGCGTACGACAGGGTCGGGAGACCCAGTACTTC
. TRBJ1-2 . TRBV27 CASSLWGARGLYGYTF TGTGCCAGCAGTTTATGGGGTGCCAGGGGCTTATATGGCTACACCTTC
. TRBJ1-2 . TRBV27 CVSSTSWGGYGYTF TGTGTCAGCAGCACCTCGTGGGGGGGGTATGGCTACACCTTC
. TRBJ2-7 . TRBV6-5 CASSPRLGPNYEQYF TGTGCCAGCAGTCCTCGTCTTGGACCGAACTACGAGCAGTACTTC
few TRBJ2-3 TRBD1 TRBV11-3 CASSPWDREADTQYF TGTGCCAGCAGCCCCTGGGACAGGGAGGCAGATACGCAGTATTTT
. TRBJ2-7 TRBD1 TRBV11-3 CASSLGETGSYEQYF TGTGCCAGCAGCTTAGGTGAGACAGGGTCCTACGAGCAGTACTTC
. TRBJ2-2 . TRBV6-2/TRBV6-3 CASSYRQGIGTGELFF TGTGCCAGCAGTTATAGGCAGGGGATTGGCACCGGGGAGCTGTTTTTT
. TRBJ2-7 . TRBV27 CASSSQLGQSSYEQYF TGTGCCAGCAGTTCCCAATTAGGACAGAGCTCCTACGAGCAGTACTTC
few TRBJ2-7 TRBD1 TRBV4-2 CASSQDRTGGQGRYEQYF TGTGCCAGCAGCCAAGATCGAACAGGCGGACAGGGTCGATACGAGCAGTACTTC
. TRBJ1-4 . TRBV7-9 CASSLGDLKEKLFF TGTGCCAGCAGCTTGGGGGACCTCAAGGAAAAACTGTTTTTT
. TRBJ2-7 . TRBV28 CASRQGSSYEQYF TGTGCCAGCAGGCAGGGCAGCTCCTACGAGCAGTACTTC
. TRBJ2-3 TRBD2 TRBV18 CASSPRGGAKTDTQYF TGTGCCAGCTCACCACGCGGGGGGGCCAAGACAGATACGCAGTATTTT
. TRBJ2-7 . TRBV5-1 CASSSEYEQYF TGCGCCAGCAGCTCAGAGTACGAGCAGTACTTC
. TRBJ2-1 TRBD2 TRBV7-9 CASSLAGGGISSYNEQFF TGTGCCAGCAGCTTAGCTGGCGGGGGGATTAGCTCCTACAATGAGCAGTTCTTC
. TRBJ1-2 TRBD1 TRBV2 CASIRQGNGYTF TGTGCCAGCATTCGACAGGGAAATGGCTACACCTTC
. TRBJ2-7 TRBD1 TRBV6-5 CASSYSAGGSYEQYF TGTGCCAGCAGTTACTCGGCAGGGGGCTCCTACGAGCAGTACTTC
. TRBJ1-6 . TRBV19 CASRRDTRNSPLHF TGTGCCAGTAGGCGGGACACCCGTAATTCACCCCTCCACTTT
. TRBJ2-7 TRBD1 TRBV29-1 CSAAGDRDGEQYF TGCAGCGCAGCAGGGGACAGGGACGGCGAGCAGTACTTC
. TRBJ2-5 . TRBV19 CASSGPGTGETQYF TGTGCCAGTAGCGGCCCGGGGACCGGCGAGACCCAGTACTTC
. TRBJ1-4 . TRBV9 CASSEPAGLGEKLFF TGTGCCAGCAGCGAGCCAGCTGGATTGGGTGAAAAACTGTTTTTT
. TRBJ2-3 TRBD2 TRBV3-1/TRBV3-2 CASSRSGGADTQYF TGTGCCAGCAGTCGGAGCGGGGGGGCAGATACGCAGTATTTT
. TRBJ2-7 TRBD1 TRBV5-1 CASSGTGTPYEQYF TGCGCCAGCAGCGGGACAGGTACCCCCTACGAGCAGTACTTC
. TRBJ2-2 . TRBV7-3 CASSRTGAGELFF TGTGCCAGCAGCCGGACCGGGGCCGGGGAGCTGTTTTTT
. TRBJ1-1 TRBD1 TRBV29-1 CSVESAGGTEAFF TGCAGCGTTGAGTCGGCAGGGGGCACTGAAGCTTTCTTT
. TRBJ2-7 . TRBV28 CASSFPQQGINEQYF TGTGCCAGCAGTTTCCCCCAACAGGGTATCAACGAGCAGTACTTC
few TRBJ1-5 . TRBV25-1 CASSEQTSNQPQHF TGTGCCAGCAGTGAACAGACTAGCAATCAGCCCCAGCATTTT
once TRBJ2-5 TRBD1 TRBV27 CASSPGQGATGTQYF TGTGCCAGCAGTCCGGGACAGGGGGCGACGGGGACCCAGTACTTC
. TRBJ2-5 . TRBV7-9 CASSPLGTQETQYF TGTGCCAGCAGCCCCCTAGGGACCCAAGAGACCCAGTACTTC
. TRBJ1-6 . TRBV28 CASSSPGSNSPLHF TGTGCCAGCAGTTCCCCAGGGTCCAATTCACCCCTCCACTTT
. TRBJ1-5 . TRBV3-1/TRBV3-2 CASSQASGQPQHF TGTGCCAGCAGCCAAGCTTCCGGGCAGCCCCAGCATTTT
. TRBJ1-2 TRBD1 TRBV5-4 CASSQDPGQSNYGYTF TGTGCCAGCAGCCAAGACCCGGGACAGTCTAACTATGGCTACACCTTC
many TRBJ1-1 . TRBV18 CASSQLQGIYTEAFF TGTGCCAGCTCACAGCTACAGGGAATTTACACTGAAGCTTTCTTT
. TRBJ2-2 . TRBV13 CASSLMVAANTGELFF TGTGCCAGCAGCTTGATGGTAGCGGCGAACACCGGGGAGCTGTTTTTT
. TRBJ2-5 . TRBV18 CASSPPGAGEETQYF TGTGCCAGCTCACCACCGGGGGCAGGGGAGGAGACCCAGTACTTC
. TRBJ2-1 TRBD1 TRBV5-1 CASSVQGADNEQFF TGCGCCAGCAGCGTACAGGGGGCGGATAATGAGCAGTTCTTC
. TRBJ1-2 . TRBV3-1/TRBV3-2 CASSDTLAGYGYTF TGTGCCAGCAGCGACACACTCGCAGGCTATGGCTACACCTTC
. TRBJ1-2 TRBD1 TRBV28 CASSPRGQGFDYGYTF TGTGCCAGCAGTCCAAGGGGACAGGGTTTCGACTATGGCTACACCTTC